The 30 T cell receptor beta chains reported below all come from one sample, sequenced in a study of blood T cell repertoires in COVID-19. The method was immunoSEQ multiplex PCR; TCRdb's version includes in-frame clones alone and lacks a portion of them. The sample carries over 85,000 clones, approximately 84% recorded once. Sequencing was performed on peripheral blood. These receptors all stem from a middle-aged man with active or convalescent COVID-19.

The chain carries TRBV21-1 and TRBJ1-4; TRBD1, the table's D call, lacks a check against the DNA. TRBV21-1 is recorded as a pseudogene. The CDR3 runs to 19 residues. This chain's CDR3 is CASSTPGTGLLATNEKLFF. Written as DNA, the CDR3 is TGTGCCAGCAGCACACCCGGGACAGGGTTACTTGCAACTAATGAAAAACTGTTTTTT.

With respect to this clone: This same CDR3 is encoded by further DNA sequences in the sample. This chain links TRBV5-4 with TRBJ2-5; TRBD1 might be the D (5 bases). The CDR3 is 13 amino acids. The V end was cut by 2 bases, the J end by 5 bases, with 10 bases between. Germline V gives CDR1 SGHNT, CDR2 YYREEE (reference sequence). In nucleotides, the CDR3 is TGTGCCAGCAGCTTCAGGGCCGAGGAGACCCAGTACTTC. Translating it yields CASSFRAEETQYF. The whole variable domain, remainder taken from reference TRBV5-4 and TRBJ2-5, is ETGVTQSPTHLIKTRGQQVTLRCSSQSGHNTVSWYQQALGQGPQFIFQYYREEENGRGNFPPRFSGLQFPNYSSELNVNALELDDSALYLCASSFRAEETQYFGPGTRLLVL.

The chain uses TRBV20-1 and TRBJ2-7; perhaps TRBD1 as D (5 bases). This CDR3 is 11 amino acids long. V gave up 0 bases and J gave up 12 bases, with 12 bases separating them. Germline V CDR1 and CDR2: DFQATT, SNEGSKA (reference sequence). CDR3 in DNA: TGCAGTGCTAGAGATAACGACAGAGCGTACTTC. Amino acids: CSARDNDRAYF.

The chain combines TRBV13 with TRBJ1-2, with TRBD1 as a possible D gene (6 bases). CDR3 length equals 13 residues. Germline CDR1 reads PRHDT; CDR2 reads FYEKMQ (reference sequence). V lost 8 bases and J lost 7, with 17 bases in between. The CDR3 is CASLQGNSGGYTF. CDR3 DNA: TGTGCCAGCCTACAGGGCAACTCAGGTGGCTACACCTTC.

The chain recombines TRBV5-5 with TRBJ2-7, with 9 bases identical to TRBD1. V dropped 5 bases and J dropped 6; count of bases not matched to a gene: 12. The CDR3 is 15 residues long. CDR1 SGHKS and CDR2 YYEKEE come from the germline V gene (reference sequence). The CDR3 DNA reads TGTGCCAGCAGGGCACACCCGGGACAGGGATTCGAGCAGTACTTC. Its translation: CASRAHPGQGFEQYF.

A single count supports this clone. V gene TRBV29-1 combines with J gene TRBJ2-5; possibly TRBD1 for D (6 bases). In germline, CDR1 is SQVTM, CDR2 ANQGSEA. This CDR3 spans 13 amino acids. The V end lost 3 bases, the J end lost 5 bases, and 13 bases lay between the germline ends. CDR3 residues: CSVELPGVETQYF. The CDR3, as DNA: TGCAGCGTTGAGCTTCCAGGGGTTGAGACCCAGTACTTC.

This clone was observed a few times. As DNA, the CDR3 is TGTGCCTGGAGGGAAGGGGGTAATTCACCCCTCCACTTT. Amino acids: CAWREGGNSPLHF. The genes are TRBV30 and TRBJ1-6; possibly TRBD1 for D (6 bases). The V end lost 3 bases, the J end lost 6 bases, and 9 bases lay between the germline ends. This CDR3 region has 13 residues. Germline V gene lookup returns CDR1 GTSNPN and CDR2 SVGIG (reference sequence).

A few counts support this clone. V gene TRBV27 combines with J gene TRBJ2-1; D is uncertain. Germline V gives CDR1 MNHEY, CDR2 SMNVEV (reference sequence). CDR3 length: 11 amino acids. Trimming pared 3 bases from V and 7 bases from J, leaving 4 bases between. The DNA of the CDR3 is TGTGCCAGCAGTTTCAGAAATGAGCAGTTCTTC. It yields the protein CASSFRNEQFF.

The CDR3 is CASSRPGLVGTDTQYF. In DNA form, the CDR3 reads TGTGCCAGCAGCCGACCGGGACTAGTGGGCACAGATACGCAGTATTTT. The V call is TRBV2, the J call TRBJ2-3; 8 bases fit TRBD2. Trimming at V came to 6 bases and at J to 1 base, leaving 9 bases not matched to a gene. Germline CDR1 reads SNHLY; CDR2 reads FYNNEI. The CDR3 extends over 16 amino acids.

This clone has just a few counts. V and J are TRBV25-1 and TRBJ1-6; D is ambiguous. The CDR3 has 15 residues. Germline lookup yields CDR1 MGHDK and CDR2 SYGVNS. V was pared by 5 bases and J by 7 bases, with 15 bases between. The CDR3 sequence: CASSSQTLTNSPLHF. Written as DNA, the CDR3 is TGTGCCAGCAGTTCCCAGACACTCACGAATTCACCCCTCCACTTT.

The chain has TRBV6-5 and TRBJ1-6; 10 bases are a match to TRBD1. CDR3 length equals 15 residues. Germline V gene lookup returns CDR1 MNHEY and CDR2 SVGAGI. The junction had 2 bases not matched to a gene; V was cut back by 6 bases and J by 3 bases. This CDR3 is CASRDRGGYNSPLHF. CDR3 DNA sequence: TGTGCCAGCAGGGACAGGGGGGGCTATAATTCACCCCTCCACTTT.

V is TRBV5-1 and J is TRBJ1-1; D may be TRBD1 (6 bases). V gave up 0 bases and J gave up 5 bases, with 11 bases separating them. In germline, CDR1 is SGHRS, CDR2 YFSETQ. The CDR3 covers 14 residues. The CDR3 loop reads CASSLGGLRTEAFF. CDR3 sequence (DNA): TGCGCCAGCAGCTTGGGGGGGCTGAGGACTGAAGCTTTCTTT.

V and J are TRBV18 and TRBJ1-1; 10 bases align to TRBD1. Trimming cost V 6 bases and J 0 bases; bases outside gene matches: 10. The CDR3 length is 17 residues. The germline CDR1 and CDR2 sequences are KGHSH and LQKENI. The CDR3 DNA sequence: TGTGCCAGCTCGTCTTCCGGGACAGGGGTCATGAACACTGAAGCTTTCTTT. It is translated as CASSSSGTGVMNTEAFF.

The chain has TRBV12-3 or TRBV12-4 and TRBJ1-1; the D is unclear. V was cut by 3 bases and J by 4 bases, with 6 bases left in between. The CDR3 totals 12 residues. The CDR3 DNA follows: TGTGCCAGCAGTTTGAGAGTCACTGAAGCTTTCTTT. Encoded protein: CASSLRVTEAFF.

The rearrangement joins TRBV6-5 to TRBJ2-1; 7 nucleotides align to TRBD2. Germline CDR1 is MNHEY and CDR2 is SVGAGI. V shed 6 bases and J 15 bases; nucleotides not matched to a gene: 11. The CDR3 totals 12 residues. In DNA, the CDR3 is TGTGCCAGCAGCCACCCAGAGACTAGCCTGTTCTTC. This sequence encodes CASSHPETSLFF.

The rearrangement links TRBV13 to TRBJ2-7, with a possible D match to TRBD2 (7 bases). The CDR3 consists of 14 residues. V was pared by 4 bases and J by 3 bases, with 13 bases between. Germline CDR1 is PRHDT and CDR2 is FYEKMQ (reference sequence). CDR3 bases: TGTGCCAGCAGCTCACCGGGGGGCTACTACGAGCAGTACTTC. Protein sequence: CASSSPGGYYEQYF.

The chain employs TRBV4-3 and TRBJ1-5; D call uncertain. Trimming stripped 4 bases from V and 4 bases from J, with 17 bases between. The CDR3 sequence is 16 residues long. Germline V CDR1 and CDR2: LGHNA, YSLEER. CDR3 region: CASSLPSRERNQPQHF. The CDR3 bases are TGCGCCAGCAGCCTCCCCTCAAGGGAGCGAAATCAGCCCCAGCATTTT.

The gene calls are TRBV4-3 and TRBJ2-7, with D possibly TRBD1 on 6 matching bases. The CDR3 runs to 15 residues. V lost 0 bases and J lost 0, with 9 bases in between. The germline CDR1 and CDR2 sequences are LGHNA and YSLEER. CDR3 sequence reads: CASSQDRGSSYEQYF. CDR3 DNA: TGCGCCAGCAGCCAAGACAGGGGAAGCTCCTACGAGCAGTACTTC.

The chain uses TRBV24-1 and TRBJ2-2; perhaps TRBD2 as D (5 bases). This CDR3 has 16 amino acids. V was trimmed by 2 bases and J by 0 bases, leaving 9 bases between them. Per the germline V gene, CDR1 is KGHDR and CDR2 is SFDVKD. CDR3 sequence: CATSDSREANTGELFF. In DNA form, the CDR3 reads TGTGCCACCAGTGATTCCCGGGAAGCGAACACCGGGGAGCTGTTTTTT.

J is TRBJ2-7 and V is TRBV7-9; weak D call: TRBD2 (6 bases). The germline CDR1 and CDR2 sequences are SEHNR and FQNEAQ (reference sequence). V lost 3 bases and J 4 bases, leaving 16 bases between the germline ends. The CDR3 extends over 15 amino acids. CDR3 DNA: TGTGCCAGCAGCTTCTCCAGTGGGGGGTGGTACGAGCAGTACTTC. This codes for CASSFSSGGWYEQYF.

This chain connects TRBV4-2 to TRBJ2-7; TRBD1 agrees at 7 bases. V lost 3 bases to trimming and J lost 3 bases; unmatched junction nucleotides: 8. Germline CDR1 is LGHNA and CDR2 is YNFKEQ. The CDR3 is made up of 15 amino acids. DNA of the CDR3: TGTGCCAGCAGCCAGAGACAGGGTGTCGGCTACGAGCAGTACTTC. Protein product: CASSQRQGVGYEQYF.

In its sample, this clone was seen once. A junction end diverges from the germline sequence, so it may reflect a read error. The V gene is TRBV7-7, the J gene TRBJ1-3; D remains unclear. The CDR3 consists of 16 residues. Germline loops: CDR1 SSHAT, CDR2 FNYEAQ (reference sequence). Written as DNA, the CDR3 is TGTGCTAGCAGCTTTATCCCGCGGAATACTGGAAACACCATATATTTT. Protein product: CASSFIPRNTGNTIYF.

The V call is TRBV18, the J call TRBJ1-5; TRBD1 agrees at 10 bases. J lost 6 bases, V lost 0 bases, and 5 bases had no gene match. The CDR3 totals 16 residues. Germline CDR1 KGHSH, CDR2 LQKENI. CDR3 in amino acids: CASSPPGTGVSQPQHF. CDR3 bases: TGTGCCAGCTCACCACCCGGGACAGGGGTAAGTCAGCCCCAGCATTTT.

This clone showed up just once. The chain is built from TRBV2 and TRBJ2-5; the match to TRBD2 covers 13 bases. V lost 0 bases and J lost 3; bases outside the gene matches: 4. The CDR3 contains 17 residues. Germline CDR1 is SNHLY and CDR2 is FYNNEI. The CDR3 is CASSEARGLAGEETQYF. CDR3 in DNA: TGTGCCAGCAGTGAAGCACGAGGACTAGCGGGGGAAGAGACCCAGTACTTC.

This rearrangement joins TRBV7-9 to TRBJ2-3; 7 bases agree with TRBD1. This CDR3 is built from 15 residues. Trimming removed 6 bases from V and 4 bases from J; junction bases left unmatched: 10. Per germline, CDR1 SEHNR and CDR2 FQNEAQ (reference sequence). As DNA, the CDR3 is TGTGCCAGCAGACTTAATTCGCAGGGGGCAGATACGCAGTATTTT. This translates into CASRLNSQGADTQYF. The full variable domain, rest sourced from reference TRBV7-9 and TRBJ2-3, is DTGVSQNPRHKITKRGQNVTFRCDPISEHNRLYWYRQTLGQGPEFLTYFQNEAQLEKSRLLSDRFSAERPKGSFSTLEIQRTEQGDSAMYLCASRLNSQGADTQYFGPGTRLTVL.

This chain's CDR3 is CASSPPTGVGEQYF. CDR3 sequence (DNA): TGTGCCAGCTCACCACCTACAGGGGTCGGAGAGCAGTACTTC. The J gene is TRBJ2-7, the V gene TRBV18; TRBD1 agrees at 7 bases. There are 14 residues in the CDR3. CDR1 is KGHSH, CDR2 LQKENI, per germline. The V and J ends lost 0 bases and 7 bases, in that order; junction bases with no gene match: 6.

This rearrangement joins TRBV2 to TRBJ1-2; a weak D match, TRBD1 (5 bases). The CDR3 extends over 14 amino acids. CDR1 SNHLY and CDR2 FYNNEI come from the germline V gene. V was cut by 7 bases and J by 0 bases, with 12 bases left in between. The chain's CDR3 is CASTDSGSNYGYTF. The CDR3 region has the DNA TGTGCCAGCACTGACTCAGGGTCTAACTATGGCTACACCTTC. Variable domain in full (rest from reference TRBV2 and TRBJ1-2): EPEVTQTPSHQVTQMGQEVILRCVPISNHLYFYWYRQILGQKVEFLVSFYNNEISEKSEIFDDQFSVERPDGSNFTLKIRSTKLEDSAMYFCASTDSGSNYGYTFGSGTRLTVV.

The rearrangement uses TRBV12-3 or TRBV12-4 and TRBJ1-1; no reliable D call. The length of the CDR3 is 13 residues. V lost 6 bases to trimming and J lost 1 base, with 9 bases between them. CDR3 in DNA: TGTGCCAGCAGCAAGCAGGAGAACACTGAAGCTTTCTTT. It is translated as CASSKQENTEAFF.

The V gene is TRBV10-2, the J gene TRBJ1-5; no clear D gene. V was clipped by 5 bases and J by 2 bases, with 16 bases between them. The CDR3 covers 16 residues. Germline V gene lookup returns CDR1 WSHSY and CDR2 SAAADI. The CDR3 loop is CASSTERGSGNQPQHF. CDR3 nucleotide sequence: TGCGCCAGCAGTACGGAGAGAGGGTCTGGCAATCAGCCCCAGCATTTT.

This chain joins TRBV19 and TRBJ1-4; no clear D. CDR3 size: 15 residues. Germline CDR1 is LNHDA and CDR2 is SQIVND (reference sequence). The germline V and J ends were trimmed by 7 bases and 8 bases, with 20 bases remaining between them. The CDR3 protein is CASKQPREGVEKLFF. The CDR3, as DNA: TGTGCCAGTAAGCAACCCCGGGAAGGAGTGGAAAAACTGTTTTTT.